Reported below is one TCR beta chain. Its specificity is unknown. This entry is derived from a study of vaccination and CD4 T cells after COVID-19. General study findings and limits: Reactive clone data from convalescent patients indicated a median of about 86% appearing only post-vaccination. It was found that, in convalescent patients, 304 of 307 vaccine-specific clones were spike mono-reactive.

Treatment denoted: roughly 11-day PBMC culture with coronavirus spike peptide pools or control peptides (ViraFEST assay). CD4+ T lymphocytes from the unexposed donor were collected before the COVID-19 pandemic (2011-2018). Peptide pool stimulation in ViraFEST expanded antigen-specific T cells, whose TCRs were then sequenced. The medium had half its volume replaced with fresh IL-2 medium on days 3 and 7. The Oncomine TCR Beta short-read assay sequenced DNA from cultured CD4+ T cells. TCRdb used MiXCR to reprocess the PCR reads, holding one entry per CDR3 protein. Among roughly 7,000 distinct CDR3 sequences listed, approximately 44% were seen once. The sequence derives from a human donor in good health. The sequenced sample was CD4+ T cells from blood, cultured in vitro.

CDR3 sequence: CATSRDPGQRSYNSPLHF. CDR3 coding DNA: TGTGCCACCAGCAGAGATCCGGGACAACGCTCCTATAATTCACCCCTCCACTTT. This chain uses TRBV15 with TRBJ1-6, with a possible D match to TRBD1 (6 bases). This CDR3 is 18 amino acids long. Trimming took off 0 bases at V and 0 bases at J, with 12 bases between the two ends. In germline, CDR1 is LNHNV, CDR2 YYDKDF (reference sequence).